The T cell receptor beta chain described here comes from a study of PD-1 blockade in classical Hodgkin lymphoma. Relapses following autologous stem cell transplantation were seen in all patients, with brentuximab vedotin exposure varying. Germline assignment: CDR1 SGHKS and CDR2 YYEKEE (reference sequence). The V and J ends lost 5 bases and 1 base, in that order; junction bases with no gene match: 6. The CDR3 spans 15 residues. Points on this clone: What it binds is not known.

Some clones are missing from TCRdb's copy, which holds only in-frame ones; the method was immunoSEQ multiplex PCR. The sample consists of approximately 73,000 clones, approximately 94% of them appearing once. Broader study findings: Researchers reported that CD4+ TCR diversity, though not CD8+, rose significantly by C4D1. At baseline, newly diagnosed patients reportedly showed less TCR diversity than healthy donors.

The TCR comes from a human donor with classical Hodgkin lymphoma. V is TRBV5-5 and J is TRBJ2-7; TRBD1 agrees at 10 bases. The sample in question was peripheral blood mononuclear cells (PBMCs), obtained at baseline. CDR3: CASSRGQGRSYEQYF. CDR3 bases: TGTGCCAGCAGTAGGGGACAGGGGAGGTCCTACGAGCAGTACTTC. The whole variable domain, filled in from reference TRBV5-5 and TRBJ2-7, reads DAGVTQSPTHLIKTRGQQVTLRCSPISGHKSVSWYQQVLGQGPQFIFQYYEKEERGRGNFPDRFSARQFPNYSSELNVNALLLGDSALYLCASSRGQGRSYEQYFGPGTRLTVT.